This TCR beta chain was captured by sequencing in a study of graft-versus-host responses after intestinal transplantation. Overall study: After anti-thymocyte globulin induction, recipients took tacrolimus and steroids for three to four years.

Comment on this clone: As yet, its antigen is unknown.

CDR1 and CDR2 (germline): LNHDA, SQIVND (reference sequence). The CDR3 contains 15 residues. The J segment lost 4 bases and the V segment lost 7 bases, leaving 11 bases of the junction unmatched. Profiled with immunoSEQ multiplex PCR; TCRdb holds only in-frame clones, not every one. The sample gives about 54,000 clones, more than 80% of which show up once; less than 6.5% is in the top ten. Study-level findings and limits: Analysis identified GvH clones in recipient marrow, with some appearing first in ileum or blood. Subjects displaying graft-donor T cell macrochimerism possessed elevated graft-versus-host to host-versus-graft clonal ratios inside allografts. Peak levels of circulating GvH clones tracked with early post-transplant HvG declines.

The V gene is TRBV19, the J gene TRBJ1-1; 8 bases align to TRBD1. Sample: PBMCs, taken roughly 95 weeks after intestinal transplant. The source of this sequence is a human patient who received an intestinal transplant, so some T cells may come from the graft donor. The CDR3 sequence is CASTTLRGQGTEAFF. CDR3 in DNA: TGTGCCAGTACCACCCTACGAGGACAGGGCACTGAAGCTTTCTTT.